These 31 T cell receptor beta chains share one sample of origin, sequenced in a study of blood T cell repertoires in COVID-19. Profiling relied on immunoSEQ multiplex PCR, and the TCRdb table lists in-frame clones only, not all of them. The data hold 320,000 or so clones, with 85% observed a single time. Sequencing was done on a sample of PBMCs or T cells enriched from blood (not recorded which). These receptors all stem from a woman in her twenties or thirties who had been exposed to COVID-19.

V gene TRBV15 combines with J gene TRBJ1-1; D is uncertain. CDR3 length: 15 residues. The germline V and J ends were trimmed by 1 base and 0 bases, with 9 bases remaining between them. CDR1 and CDR2 from the germline V gene are LNHNV and YYDKDF (reference sequence). The CDR3 nucleotides are TGTGCCACCAGCAGAGCAGGTGGAATGAACACTGAAGCTTTCTTT. Amino acids: CATSRAGGMNTEAFF.

This sequence joins TRBV24-1 and TRBJ2-3, with no clear D. Trimming removed 9 bases from V and 2 bases from J, with 17 bases in between. The CDR3 is 15 amino acids. Germline CDR1 is KGHDR and CDR2 is SFDVKD. The CDR3: CATGPLFTNTDTQYF. Here the CDR3 DNA reads TGTGCCACCGGGCCACTCTTCACCAACACAGATACGCAGTATTTT.

The chain carries TRBV11-2 and TRBJ2-7; 8 nucleotides align to TRBD1. J lost 9 bases, V lost 5 bases, and 12 bases had no gene match. Germline assignment: CDR1 SGHAT and CDR2 FQNNGV. The CDR3 contains 14 residues. The CDR3 spells CASSQGAGGFWQYF. CDR3 nucleotide sequence: TGTGCCAGCAGCCAGGGGGCAGGGGGCTTTTGGCAGTACTTC.

The V call is TRBV7-9, the J call TRBJ1-2; no clear D gene. CDR3 length: 16 amino acids. The V gene's germline CDR1 is SEHNR and CDR2 FQNEAQ (reference sequence). V lost 7 bases and J 7 bases, leaving 25 bases between the germline ends. The CDR3 coding sequence is TGTGCCAGCACCCGCTCTTCCTCCGGGATTCGAGGTGGCTACACCTTC. Its translation is CASTRSSSGIRGGYTF. Full variable domain (rest looked up from reference TRBV7-9 and TRBJ1-2): DTGVSQNPRHKITKRGQNVTFRCDPISEHNRLYWYRQTLGQGPEFLTYFQNEAQLEKSRLLSDRFSAERPKGSFSTLEIQRTEQGDSAMYLCASTRSSSGIRGGYTFGSGTRLTVV.

This clone was picked up one time. The rearrangement uses TRBV28 and TRBJ2-3; 12 bases map to TRBD1. The CDR3 sequence is 17 residues long. CDR1 and CDR2 from the germline V gene are MDHEN and SYDVKM. The J segment lost 0 bases and the V segment lost 4 bases, leaving 5 bases of the junction unmatched. CDR3 DNA: TGTGCCAGCAGTTCGGGGACAGGGGGCTCTAGCACAGATACGCAGTATTTT. It yields the protein CASSSGTGGSSTDTQYF.

The chain carries TRBV7-9 and TRBJ1-2; D is perhaps TRBD1 (5 bases). Germline V gives CDR1 SEHNR, CDR2 FQNEAQ (reference sequence). V lost 5 bases and J lost 4, with 17 bases in between. This CDR3 is 15 amino acids long. The CDR3 nucleotides read TGTGCCAGCAGCCATGGCGCGTTGGGGGGCTATGGCTACACCTTC. It specifies CASSHGALGGYGYTF.

This clone appeared a single time. The J gene is TRBJ2-3, the V gene TRBV27; 7 bases are a match to TRBD1. The CDR3 spans 16 residues. Germline CDR1 is MNHEY and CDR2 is SMNVEV (reference sequence). J gave up 0 bases and V 5 bases, and 8 bases lay outside the gene matches. The CDR3 reads CASSHRTGSSTDTQYF. CDR3 bases: TGTGCCAGCAGTCACCGGACAGGATCTAGCACAGATACGCAGTATTTT.

The chain has TRBV27 and TRBJ2-3, with 8 bases that match TRBD2. This CDR3 contains 16 residues. V shed 10 bases and J 1 base; nucleotides not matched to a gene: 13. CDR1 MNHEY and CDR2 SMNVEV come from the germline V gene (reference sequence). The CDR3, as DNA: TGTGCCACCCGAACCCTTTCGACTAGCGGCACAGATACGCAGTATTTT. It translates to CATRTLSTSGTDTQYF.

The chain is built from TRBV5-1 and TRBJ2-7; 10 bases line up with TRBD2. This CDR3 has 15 residues. V trimming: 4 bases; J trimming: 6 bases; junction bases outside the gene matches: 10. Germline loops: CDR1 SGHRS, CDR2 YFSETQ. DNA for the CDR3: TGCGCCAGCAGCCTCTCCACTAGCGGGATAGGCGAGCAGTACTTC. Encoded protein: CASSLSTSGIGEQYF.

The chain's CDR3 is CASSLHQDNQPQHF. As DNA, the CDR3 is TGTGCCAGCAGCCTACATCAGGATAATCAGCCCCAGCATTTT. V and J are TRBV28 and TRBJ1-5; D uncertain. The CDR3 length is 14 residues. Deletions cut 6 bases from V and 4 bases from J, with 13 bases between. Germline CDR1 is MDHEN and CDR2 is SYDVKM. Full variable domain (missing parts from reference TRBV28 and TRBJ1-5): DVKVTQSSRYLVKRTGEKVFLECVQDMDHENMFWYRQDPGLGLRLIYFSYDVKMKEKGDIPEGYSVSREKKERFSLILESASTNQTSMYLCASSLHQDNQPQHFGDGTRLSIL.

This clone turned up a few times. The chain combines TRBV28 with TRBJ2-7, with TRBD1 matching over 7 bases. V lost 7 bases to trimming and J lost 4 bases; unmatched junction nucleotides: 1. Germline V gene sequence: CDR1 MDHEN, CDR2 SYDVKM. This CDR3 contains 11 residues. CDR3 region: CASTGQYEQYF. The CDR3 DNA sequence: TGTGCCAGCACGGGACAGTACGAGCAGTACTTC. Drawing the rest from reference TRBV28 and TRBJ2-7, the complete variable domain is DVKVTQSSRYLVKRTGEKVFLECVQDMDHENMFWYRQDPGLGLRLIYFSYDVKMKEKGDIPEGYSVSREKKERFSLILESASTNQTSMYLCASTGQYEQYFGPGTRLTVT.

Regarding this clone: The conserved phenylalanine or tryptophan is not found at the CDR3 terminus, so this likely reflects a read error. The DNA is omitted, as the CDR3 cannot be located on it reliably, and the CDR3 follows TCRdb's listing. This rearrangement joins TRBV4-2 to TRBJ1-6; the D segment call TRBD1 is taken from the table without a DNA check. Germline assignment: CDR1 LGHNA and CDR2 YNFKEQ. The CDR3 is made up of 8 amino acids, end residues included. The CDR3 is CASSQTGL.

This sequence joins TRBV30 and TRBJ2-1; possible D gene TRBD2, 7 bases. The V gene's germline CDR1 is GTSNPN and CDR2 SVGIG (reference sequence). With 5 bases removed from V and 6 bases from J, the gap between germline ends came to 14 bases. The CDR3 sequence is 13 residues long. The CDR3 DNA follows: TGTGCCTGGGCTGCGGGGGCGGTCAATGAGCAGTTCTTC. Protein sequence: CAWAAGAVNEQFF.

The gene calls are TRBV28 and TRBJ2-3; TRBD1 aligns across 7 bases. Germline loops: CDR1 MDHEN, CDR2 SYDVKM. V shed 7 bases, J shed 15 bases, and the junction held 10 bases outside the gene matches. The CDR3 spans 11 residues. The CDR3 nucleotides read TGTGCCAGCAATAACAGGGGTAAGGCCTATTTT. The encoded protein is CASNNRGKAYF.

The rearrangement joins TRBV19 to TRBJ2-5, with TRBD2 matching over 11 bases. Germline CDR1 LNHDA, CDR2 SQIVND (reference sequence). The trim removed 4 bases at V and 5 bases at J, leaving 9 bases unmatched. The CDR3 is 16 amino acids. The CDR3 nucleotides are TGTGCCAGTAGTACCCTAGCGGGAGGCCTGGGGGAGACCCAGTACTTC. Translation gives CASSTLAGGLGETQYF.

The J gene is TRBJ1-6, the V gene TRBV4-2, with a weak D call TRBD1 (5 bases). Germline CDR1 LGHNA, CDR2 YNFKEQ. The CDR3 loop spans 13 amino acids. V was shortened by 4 bases and J by 8 bases, with 9 bases between the two germline ends. Here the CDR3 DNA reads TGTGCCAGCAGCCCGGGGGGGTATTCACCCCTCCACTTT. Encoded protein: CASSPGGYSPLHF.

This chain links TRBV2 with TRBJ1-2; D unresolved. With 3 bases removed from V and 4 bases from J, the gap between germline ends came to 15 bases. This CDR3 comprises 15 residues. From germline, CDR1 is SNHLY and CDR2 FYNNEI. CDR3 DNA sequence: TGTGCCAGCAGTGAGAGGCAACGATTGATCTATGGCTACACCTTC. Its protein is CASSERQRLIYGYTF.

This clone was seen more than once but under ten times. The V call is TRBV19, the J call TRBJ2-7, with TRBD2 identical over 10 bases. CDR3 length: 16 amino acids. V trimming: 3 bases; J trimming: 2 bases; junction bases outside the gene matches: 7. Germline CDR1 LNHDA, CDR2 SQIVND (reference sequence). The CDR3 sequence: CASSMASGSSTYEQYF. CDR3 coding DNA: TGTGCCAGTAGTATGGCTAGCGGGAGTTCAACCTACGAGCAGTACTTC.

This chain connects TRBV10-3 to TRBJ1-1; D uncertain. The CDR3 is 13 residues long. Germline CDR1 reads ENHRY; CDR2 reads SYGVKD. Trimming removed 9 bases from V and 0 bases from J, with 11 bases in between. The CDR3 loop reads CAMSTGMNTEAFF. CDR3 DNA: TGTGCCATGTCCACGGGGATGAACACTGAAGCTTTCTTT.

Here the CDR3 reads CASSFPTTGSTGELFF. Here the CDR3 DNA reads TGTGCCAGCAGCTTCCCCACGACGGGGAGCACCGGGGAGCTGTTTTTT. The rearrangement joins TRBV11-1 to TRBJ2-2, with D possibly being TRBD2 (5 bases). The CDR3 spans 16 residues. Trimming pared 3 bases from V and 4 bases from J, leaving 15 bases between. Per germline, CDR1 SGHAT and CDR2 FQDESV (reference sequence).

J is TRBJ2-3 and V is TRBV2, with TRBD2 identical over 10 bases. The CDR3 is 15 residues long. Germline CDR1 SNHLY, CDR2 FYNNEI. Trimming cost V 8 bases and J 1 base; bases outside gene matches: 6. The CDR3 DNA is TGTGCCAGCTCTTTCCTAGCGGGAGGCACAGATACGCAGTATTTT. This sequence encodes CASSFLAGGTDTQYF.

The chain links TRBV7-2 to TRBJ2-7, with a weak D call TRBD1 (6 bases). Trimming left V 5 bases short and J 5 bases short, with 22 bases between. Germline CDR1 SGHTA, CDR2 FQGNSA. This CDR3 comprises 16 residues. The CDR3 DNA reads as TGTGCCAGCAGCCCCTATAGGGGGTTAACCCCGGACGAGCAGTACTTC. Translating gives CASSPYRGLTPDEQYF.

V usage is TRBV7-2 and J usage is TRBJ2-5; 7 positions match TRBD2. Germline V lookup: CDR1 SGHTA, CDR2 FQGNSA. The CDR3 is made up of 15 amino acids. With V trimmed by 8 bases and J by 5 bases, 14 bases remained unmatched. CDR3 nucleotide sequence: TGTGCCAGCGGATCGCAAGCGGGACCGCAGGAGACCCAGTACTTC. Translating gives CASGSQAGPQETQYF. Full variable domain (remainder filled in from reference TRBV7-2 and TRBJ2-5): GAGVSQSPSNKVTEKGKDVELRCDPISGHTALYWYRQSLGQGLEFLIYFQGNSAPDKSGLPSDRFSAERTGGSVSTLTIQRTQQEDSAVYLCASGSQAGPQETQYFGPGTRLLVL.

This rearrangement joins TRBV7-2 to TRBJ1-1, with D possibly matching TRBD1 (5 bases). Germline V gene sequence: CDR1 SGHTA, CDR2 FQGNSA. The CDR3 totals 14 residues. Deletions cut 7 bases from V and 0 bases from J, with 12 bases between. CDR3 bases: TGTGCCAGCAACTTTGGGGGGATGAACACTGAAGCTTTCTTT. Protein product: CASNFGGMNTEAFF.

The chain joins TRBV6-5 to TRBJ1-2; D not resolved. V gave up 2 bases and J gave up 4 bases, with 14 bases separating them. The CDR3 has 15 residues. CDR1 and CDR2 from the germline V gene are MNHEY and SVGAGI. This CDR3 is CASSYGPWSLYGYTF. The CDR3 DNA sequence: TGTGCCAGCAGTTACGGCCCCTGGAGCCTCTATGGCTACACCTTC.

The V gene is TRBV11-1, the J gene TRBJ2-2; 9 nucleotides match TRBD1. CDR1 and CDR2 (germline): SGHAT, FQDESV (reference sequence). This CDR3 has 14 amino acids. The V gene end was trimmed by 1 base and the J gene end by 6 bases; junction bases not matched to a gene: 0. CDR3 in amino acids: CASSLGQGAGELFF. The CDR3 nucleotides are TGTGCCAGCAGCTTAGGACAGGGGGCCGGGGAGCTGTTTTTT.

The chain uses TRBV5-1 and TRBJ1-5, with D unclear. The germline gives CDR1 SGHRS, CDR2 YFSETQ. The germline V and J ends were trimmed by 1 base and 4 bases, with 9 bases remaining between them. The CDR3 covers 14 residues. For the CDR3, the DNA is TGCGCCAGCAGCTTGTCAGGTTCGAATCAGCCCCAGCATTTT. Translated: CASSLSGSNQPQHF. Looking up the rest from reference TRBV5-1 and TRBJ1-5 gives the full variable domain: KAGVTQTPRYLIKTRGQQVTLSCSPISGHRSVSWYQQTPGQGLQFLFEYFSETQRNKGNFPGRFSGRQFSNSRSEMNVSTLELGDSALYLCASSLSGSNQPQHFGDGTRLSIL.

J is TRBJ2-7 and V is TRBV9; D is ambiguous. V was trimmed by 3 bases and J by 3 bases, leaving 7 bases between them. Germline loops: CDR1 SGDLS, CDR2 YYNGEE. The CDR3 has 12 amino acids. CDR3 coding DNA: TGTGCCAGCAGCGGAGCCCTCTACGAGCAGTACTTC. Translation: CASSGALYEQYF. Variable domain in full (rest from reference TRBV9 and TRBJ2-7): DSGVTQTPKHLITATGQRVTLRCSPRSGDLSVYWYQQSLDQGLQFLIQYYNGEERAKGNILERFSAQQFPDLHSELNLSSLELGDSALYFCASSGALYEQYFGPGTRLTVT.

The V gene is TRBV4-2, the J gene TRBJ2-3; D is uncertain. From germline, CDR1 is LGHNA and CDR2 YNFKEQ. The V end was cut by 0 bases, the J end by 0 bases, with 7 bases between. There are 15 residues in the CDR3. CDR3 in DNA: TGTGCCAGCAGCCAAGACCTCCCGAGCACAGATACGCAGTATTTT. It codes for CASSQDLPSTDTQYF.

The V and J genes are TRBV6-5 and TRBJ1-1, with a weak D call TRBD1 (6 bases). Looked up from germline, CDR1 is MNHEY and CDR2 is SVGAGI. The length of the CDR3 is 13 residues. V lost 6 bases and J lost 3, with 11 bases in between. This CDR3 reads CASSGQKHTEAFF. The CDR3 coding sequence is TGTGCCAGCAGCGGACAGAAACACACTGAAGCTTTCTTT.

The chain uses TRBV4-3 and TRBJ2-6, with 8 bases lining up with TRBD1. V dropped 4 bases and J dropped 0; count of bases not matched to a gene: 5. Germline V gene lookup returns CDR1 LGHNA and CDR2 YSLEER. The CDR3 is 17 amino acids. The CDR3 DNA follows: TGCGCCAGCAGCCCCGGGACAGGTTTCTCTGGGGCCAACGTCCTGACTTTC. It translates to CASSPGTGFSGANVLTF.